These 2 T cell receptor beta chains were sequenced from one sample in a study of T cells in tuberculosis. Using immunoSEQ multiplex PCR, the repertoire was profiled, and TCRdb retains in-frame clones only, with some absent. This sample has around 33,000 clones; just under 95% occur once, and the top ten carry approximately 7.6%. Sequencing was performed on PBMCs. These receptors originate from a donor aged 10-35 years with latent tuberculosis or without tuberculosis infection. Some clones in this sample may be carry-over from other donors' samples.

The CDR3 reads CASTYGGSYNEQFF. CDR3 bases: TGTGCCAGCACCTACGGTGGCTCCTACAATGAGCAGTTCTTC. The rearrangement links TRBV27 to TRBJ2-1, with unresolved D. CDR3 length: 14 residues. Germline V CDR1 and CDR2: MNHEY, SMNVEV (reference sequence). V was cut by 7 bases and J by 0 bases, with 10 bases left in between.

The chain couples TRBV30 to TRBJ2-3, with TRBD2 matching over 7 bases. Germline loops: CDR1 GTSNPN, CDR2 SVGIG (reference sequence). The ends lost 0 bases at V and 4 bases at J; junction bases unmatched: 7. CDR3 size: 15 residues. This CDR3 is CAWSVRGEGSDTQYF. CDR3 nucleotide sequence: TGTGCCTGGAGTGTACGGGGGGAGGGGTCAGATACGCAGTATTTT.